This is a list of T cell receptor beta chains from one sample in a study of neurological immune-mediated disorders. TCRdb re-derived calls from the 5' RACE reads in MiXCR, one entry per CDR3 protein. The repertoire has some 68,000 distinct CDR3 sequences, approximately 14% of them found once; the top ten carry around 4.6%. The sequencing sample was made of PBMCs. These receptors were collected from a female donor with HTLV-1-associated myelopathy (HAM/TSP). The conserved cysteine and the conserved F or W are not part of the CDR3 here. A D gene is named only where the DNA matches it firmly.

>TRBJ2-3|TRBV7-2|TRBD2
ASSSPLAGGRSRAQY
>TRBJ2-1|TRBV10-3|-
AISGKDSDRDNEQF
>TRBJ2-3|TRBV14|-
ASSHAKTGSDTQY
>TRBJ2-7|TRBV10-3|TRBD1
AISEGQGYEQY
>TRBJ2-3|TRBV20-1|TRBD1
SARVTGGNLADTQY
>TRBJ1-3|TRBV7-8|-
ASSRQISGNTIY
>TRBJ1-6|TRBV3-1|-
ASSPGTSNNSPLH
>TRBJ1-1|TRBV5-1|-
ASRVENTEAF
>TRBJ2-7|TRBV18|-
ASSPWAGREQY
>TRBJ1-2|TRBV6-6|-
ASSYDKGNYGYT
>TRBJ1-1|TRBV6-2/TRBV6-3|-
ASSQRTFTEAF
>TRBJ2-7|TRBV7-9|-
ASSLGTLSYEQY
>TRBJ2-3|TRBV5-1|TRBD2
ASSRDYGSTDTQY
>TRBJ1-6|TRBV5-1|-
ASSFRDTRNNSPLH
>TRBJ2-1|TRBV20-1|-
SASEGIEQF
>TRBJ2-6|TRBV7-9|-
ASSYTGPGGANVLT
>TRBJ2-1|TRBV18|-
ATQGGTSNEQF
>TRBJ2-1|TRBV28|TRBD1
ATPGTGIYNEQF
>TRBJ1-3|TRBV28|-
ASSSPGVSGNTIY
>TRBJ1-4|TRBV7-9|-
ASSLLGQTNEKLF